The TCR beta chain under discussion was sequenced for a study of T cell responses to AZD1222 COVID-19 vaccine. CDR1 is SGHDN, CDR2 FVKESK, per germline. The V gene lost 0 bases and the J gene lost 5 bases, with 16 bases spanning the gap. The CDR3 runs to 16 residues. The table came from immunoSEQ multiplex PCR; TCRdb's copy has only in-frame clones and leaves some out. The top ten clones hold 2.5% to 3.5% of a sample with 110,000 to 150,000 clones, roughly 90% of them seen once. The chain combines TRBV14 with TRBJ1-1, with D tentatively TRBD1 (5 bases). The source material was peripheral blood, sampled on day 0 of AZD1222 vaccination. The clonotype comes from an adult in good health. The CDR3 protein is CASSQDSRRVGTEAFF. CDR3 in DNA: TGTGCCAGCAGCCAAGACTCTCGCAGGGTCGGTACTGAAGCTTTCTTT.